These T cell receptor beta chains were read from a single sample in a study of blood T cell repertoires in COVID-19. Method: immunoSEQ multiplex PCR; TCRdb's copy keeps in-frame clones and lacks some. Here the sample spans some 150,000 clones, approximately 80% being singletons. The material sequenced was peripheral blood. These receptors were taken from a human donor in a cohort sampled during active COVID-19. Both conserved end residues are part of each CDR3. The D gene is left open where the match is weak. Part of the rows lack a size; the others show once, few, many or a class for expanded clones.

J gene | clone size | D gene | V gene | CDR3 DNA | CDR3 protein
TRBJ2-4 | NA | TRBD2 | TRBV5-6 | TGTGCCAGCAGCCCGCGGGGGAATCAAAACATTCAGTACTTC | CASSPRGNQNIQYF
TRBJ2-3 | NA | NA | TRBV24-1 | TGTGCCACCAGCTCGGGAGAAAACCTAGATACGCAGTATTTT | CATSSGENLDTQYF
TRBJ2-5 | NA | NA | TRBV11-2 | TGTGCCAGCAGCTCCCAGGGGGCTAGCGGAGGGACCCAGTACTTC | CASSSQGASGGTQYF
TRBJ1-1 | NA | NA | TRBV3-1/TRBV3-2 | TGTGCCAGCAGCCAATCGCGGAACACTGAAGCTTTCTTT | CASSQSRNTEAFF
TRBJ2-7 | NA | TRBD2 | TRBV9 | TGTGCCAGCAGCGTAGGACTAGCGGGGGGTAGACCCTACGAGCAGTACTTC | CASSVGLAGGRPYEQYF
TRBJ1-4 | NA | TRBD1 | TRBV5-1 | TGCGCCAGCAGCTTTGGACAGGGTGTGGAAAAACTGTTTTTT | CASSFGQGVEKLFF
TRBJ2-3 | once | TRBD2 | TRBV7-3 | TGTGCCAGCAGGACTGCGGGGGTACCAACGCAGTATTTT | CASRTAGVPTQYF
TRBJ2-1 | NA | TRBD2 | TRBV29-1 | TGCAGCGTTGGTTGGGGGGGGTCCCAGGATGAGCAGTTCTTC | CSVGWGGSQDEQFF
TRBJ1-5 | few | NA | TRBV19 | TGTGCCAGTAGCTCTACAGCCGCTCAAGCCCAGCATTTT | CASSSTAAQAQHF
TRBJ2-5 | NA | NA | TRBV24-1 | TGTGCCACCAGTGACAGGGGCTCTCCGTCCCAAGAGACCCAGTACTTC | CATSDRGSPSQETQYF
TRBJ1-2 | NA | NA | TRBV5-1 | TGCGCCAGCAGCCCCCCCGGCGGGACGTATGGCTACACCTTC | CASSPPGGTYGYTF
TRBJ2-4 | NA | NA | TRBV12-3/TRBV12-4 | TGTGCCAGCAGTTTAGCTGCGTGGAACATTCAGTACTTC | CASSLAAWNIQYF
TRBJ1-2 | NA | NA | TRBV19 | TGTGCCAGTAGCCCGCGGGGCCAGCCTTATGGCTACACCTTC | CASSPRGQPYGYTF
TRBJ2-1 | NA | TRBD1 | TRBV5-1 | TGCGCCAGCAGCCCGGTCGGACAGGGGTCTTATGAGCAGTTCTTC | CASSPVGQGSYEQFF
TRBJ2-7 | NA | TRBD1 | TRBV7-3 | TGTGCCAGCAGCCTCCAGACCGGGACAGGGTTCGAGCAGTACTTC | CASSLQTGTGFEQYF
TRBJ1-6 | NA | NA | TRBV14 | TGTGCCAGCAGCCAAGGACACTATAATTCACCCCTCCACTTT | CASSQGHYNSPLHF
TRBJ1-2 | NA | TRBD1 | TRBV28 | TGTGCCAGCAGTTCACTCTCGGGACAGGGGTACGGAGGCTACACCTTC | CASSSLSGQGYGGYTF
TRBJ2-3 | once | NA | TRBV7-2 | TGTGCCAGCAGTTCGGACAGAACGAGCACAGATACGCAGTATTTT | CASSSDRTSTDTQYF
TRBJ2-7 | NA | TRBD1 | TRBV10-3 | TGTGCCATCAGCCCAGACAGGGCCGAGCAGTACTTC | CAISPDRAEQYF
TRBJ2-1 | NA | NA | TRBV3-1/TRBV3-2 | TGTGCCAGCAGCCAAGTGTGGCGTTCAGGGCACAATGAGCAGTTCTTC | CASSQVWRSGHNEQFF
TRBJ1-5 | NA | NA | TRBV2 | TGTGCCAGCAGTGTGGCAGGGGGCAATCAGCCCCAGCATTTT | CASSVAGGNQPQHF
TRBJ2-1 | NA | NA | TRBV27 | TGTGCCAGCAGTTTGTACTTGGGGCAGAATGAGCAGTTCTTC | CASSLYLGQNEQFF
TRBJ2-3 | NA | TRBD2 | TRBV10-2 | TGCGCCAGCAGTGAGTCTGGGGAGGGGTGGAATACGCAGTATTTT | CASSESGEGWNTQYF
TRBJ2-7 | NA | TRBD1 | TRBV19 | TGTGCCAGTAGTAGGGACAGGGACCTACGAGAGCAGTACTTC | CASSRDRDLREQYF
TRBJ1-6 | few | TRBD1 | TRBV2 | TGTGCCAGCAGGACTGCAGGGGGTAGTTCACCCCTCCACTTT | CASRTAGGSSPLHF
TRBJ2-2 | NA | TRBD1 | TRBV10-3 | TGTGCCATCGGTGGGACAGGGGCGTCGGACACCGGGGAGCTGTTTTTT | CAIGGTGASDTGELFF
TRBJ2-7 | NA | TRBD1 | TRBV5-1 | TGCGCCAGCAGCTTGGGACAGGGTAATAAGTTGGGGCAGTACTTC | CASSLGQGNKLGQYF
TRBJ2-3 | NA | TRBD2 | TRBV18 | TGTGCCAGCTCGCTTTCGGGGGGATGGACAGATACGCAGTATTTT | CASSLSGGWTDTQYF
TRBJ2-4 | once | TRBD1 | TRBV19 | TGTGCCAGTAGTATGGGACAGAATCTAGCCAAAAACATTCAGTACTTC | CASSMGQNLAKNIQYF
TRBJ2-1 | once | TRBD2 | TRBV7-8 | TGTGCCAGCAGCCAAACCATTAGCGGGGGGGCCCTCAATGAGCAGTTCTTC | CASSQTISGGALNEQFF
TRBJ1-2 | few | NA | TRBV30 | TGTGCCTTCGGGGCTAACTATGGCTACACCTTC | CAFGANYGYTF
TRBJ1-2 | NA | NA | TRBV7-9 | TGTGCCAGCAGCTTAGAGGCGGGGGGAGGCTACACCTTC | CASSLEAGGGYTF